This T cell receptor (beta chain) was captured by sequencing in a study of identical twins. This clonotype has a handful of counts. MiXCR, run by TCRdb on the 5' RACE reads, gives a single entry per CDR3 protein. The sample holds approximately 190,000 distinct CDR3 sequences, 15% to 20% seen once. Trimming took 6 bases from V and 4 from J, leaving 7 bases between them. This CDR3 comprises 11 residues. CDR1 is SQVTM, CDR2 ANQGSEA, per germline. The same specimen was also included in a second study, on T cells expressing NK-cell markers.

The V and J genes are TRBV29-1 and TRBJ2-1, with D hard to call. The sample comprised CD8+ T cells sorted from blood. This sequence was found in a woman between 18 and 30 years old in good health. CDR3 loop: CSVPRYNEQFF. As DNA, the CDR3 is TGCAGCGTCCCTAGGTACAATGAGCAGTTCTTC.